This T cell receptor (beta chain) was obtained from a study of blood T cell repertoires in COVID-19. At the level of the study: The samples span acute and convalescent COVID-19 from the United States, Italy and Spain. Sample material is recorded as cDNA or gDNA derived from T cells, B-cell-depleted T cells, or PBMCs.

This clone has just one count. Original processing notes: For nucleated cells, counts were estimated from reference gene primer amplification. Clones were read by immunoSEQ multiplex PCR, and TCRdb kept only the in-frame ones, dropping some. The D gene and trimming were derived from the DNA, and the V and J assignments and clone size from that table. The sample lists roughly 100,000 clones; 91% were seen once. V was cut by 4 bases and J by 5 bases, with 11 bases left in between. Germline V CDR1 and CDR2: MNHEY, SVGAGI. There are 13 residues in the CDR3. The sample comprised peripheral blood. J is TRBJ1-1 and V is TRBV6-5; possibly TRBD1 for D (6 bases). The TCR comes from a man aged 50 to 60 with acute or convalescent COVID-19. In DNA form, the CDR3 reads TGTGCCAGCAGTTTAAGGGGGTGGACTGAAGCTTTCTTT. Protein: CASSLRGWTEAFF.